These 31 T cell receptor beta chains originate from one sample sequenced in a study of human T cells and chemical hapten exposure. Time point: healthy volunteer bleed at 2 weeks. Whole blood, unfractionated, served as the material for total RNA extraction. From the RACE reads, TCRdb called clonotypes with MiXCR, one entry per CDR3 protein. The sample has about 46,000 distinct CDR3 sequences; 4.3% are singletons. The specimen was whole blood. The source is a female donor in good health. Some clones in this sample may be carry-over from other donors' samples.

This clonotype was counted at least ten times. The chain recombines TRBV12-3 or TRBV12-4 with TRBJ2-3; 9 nucleotides match TRBD2. Trimming took 9 bases from V and 4 from J; bases not matched to a gene: 8. The CDR3 totals 14 residues. The CDR3 sequence: CASLLAGGADTQYF. The CDR3 nucleotides read TGTGCCAGTTTATTGGCGGGGGGGGCAGATACGCAGTATTTT.

This chain uses TRBV18 with TRBJ1-1; D remains ambiguous. This CDR3 has 14 amino acids. V gave up 6 bases and J gave up 3 bases, with 14 bases separating them. Per germline, CDR1 KGHSH and CDR2 LQKENI. CDR3 bases: TGTGCCAGCTCTTACAGTATACGGGACACTGAAGCTTTCTTT. This sequence encodes CASSYSIRDTEAFF.

CDR3 DNA: TGTGCCAGCAGCTGGGAGGAGGGCGCGGATGGAGCTTTCTTT. Amino acids: CASSWEEGADGAFF. The rearrangement joins TRBV7-9 to TRBJ1-1; D is ambiguous. The CDR3 is 14 residues long. Germline V gene sequence: CDR1 SEHNR, CDR2 FQNEAQ (reference sequence). V gave up 4 bases and J gave up 10 bases, with 19 bases separating them.

This clonotype came up many times. The chain couples TRBV7-9 to TRBJ1-2; TRBD1 aligns across 9 bases. The CDR3 loop spans 15 amino acids. Germline lookup yields CDR1 SEHNR and CDR2 FQNEAQ (reference sequence). V shed 4 bases, J shed 8 bases, and the junction held 11 bases outside the gene matches. DNA of the CDR3: TGTGCCAGCAGCTCTTCCGAATGGACAGGGGTAGGCTACACCTTC. It codes for CASSSSEWTGVGYTF.

This chain links TRBV5-1 with TRBJ2-5; unclear D gene. This CDR3 is 14 amino acids long. CDR1 and CDR2 from the germline V gene are SGHRS and YFSETQ. V was shortened by 0 bases and J by 2 bases, with 8 bases between the two germline ends. The CDR3 sequence: CASSLGSSQETQYF. CDR3 bases: TGCGCCAGCAGCTTGGGCTCCAGTCAAGAGACCCAGTACTTC.

This clonotype was detected a few times. One end of the junction is discordant with germline, which a read error may explain. The chain combines TRBV6-5 with TRBJ1-5, with D uncertain. CDR3 length equals 18 residues. CDR1 is MNHEY and CDR2 is SVGAGI in the germline V gene. The CDR3 protein is CASSYSATGAYSNQPQNF. As DNA, the CDR3 is TGTGCCAGCAGTTACTCAGCTACGGGAGCATATAGCAATCAGCCCCAGAATTTT.

This clonotype was detected ten times or more. This chain connects TRBV7-2 to TRBJ2-7; TRBD2 is a possible D gene (6 bases). This CDR3 contains 15 residues. The V gene lost 3 bases and the J gene lost 2 bases, with 14 bases spanning the gap. CDR1 is SGHTA and CDR2 is FQGNSA in the germline V gene. The DNA of the CDR3 is TGTGCCAGCAGCTTTCGGGGGATCTCGGCCTACGAGCAGTACTTC. It specifies CASSFRGISAYEQYF.

The chain couples TRBV3-1 to TRBJ2-7; D gene ambiguous. The ends were cut back, 1 base at V and 1 base at J, with 11 bases in the middle. This CDR3 spans 15 amino acids. Per the germline V gene, CDR1 is LGHDT and CDR2 is YNNKEL (reference sequence). CDR3 bases: TGTGCCAGCAGCCAAGGACTCCGATTTTCCTACGAGCAGTACTTC. Its protein is CASSQGLRFSYEQYF.

This clonotype has at least ten counts. The chain joins TRBV25-1 to TRBJ1-2; 8 bases are shared with TRBD1. V lost 1 base and J lost 0; bases outside the gene matches: 10. This CDR3 contains 18 residues. Germline-derived CDR1 and CDR2 are MGHDK and SYGVNS. Here the CDR3 reads CASSELGIGTGTNYGYTF. CDR3 bases: TGTGCCAGCAGTGAATTGGGGATCGGGACAGGAACTAACTATGGCTACACCTTC.

Many counts were recorded for this clonotype. The J gene is TRBJ2-1, the V gene TRBV7-9; 10 bases match TRBD2. Germline V gene data show CDR1 as SEHNR and CDR2 as FQNEAQ (reference sequence). After removal of 5 bases from V and 0 bases from J, the junction contained 16 bases not matched to a gene. This CDR3 comprises 20 residues. The CDR3 protein is CASSLTMPSGGLSSYNEQFF. The CDR3 DNA reads as TGTGCCAGCAGCCTGACAATGCCTAGCGGGGGCCTCAGCTCCTACAATGAGCAGTTCTTC.

This clonotype was detected many times. The genes are TRBV5-6 and TRBJ1-4, with unresolved D. The V gene lost 4 bases and the J gene lost 8 bases, with 15 bases spanning the gap. The CDR3 runs to 14 residues. From germline, CDR1 is SGHDT and CDR2 YYEEEE. The CDR3 nucleotides read TGTGCCAGCAGCCTGGACTACTCGGGGGAAAAACTGTTTTTT. Its protein is CASSLDYSGEKLFF.

This clonotype came up many times. The chain links TRBV12-3 or TRBV12-4 to TRBJ1-1; TRBD1 agrees at 8 bases. V trimming: 0 bases; J trimming: 6 bases; junction bases outside the gene matches: 3. There are 14 residues in the CDR3. CDR3 region: CASSLADRGSEAFF. The CDR3 nucleotides read TGTGCCAGCAGTTTAGCAGACAGGGGATCTGAAGCTTTCTTT.

Many counts were recorded for this clonotype. The rearrangement links TRBV5-1 to TRBJ2-5; no clear D gene. CDR3 length: 14 residues. The V end lost 3 bases, the J end lost 0 bases, and 9 bases lay between the germline ends. Germline lookup yields CDR1 SGHRS and CDR2 YFSETQ. CDR3 coding DNA: TGCGCCAGCAGCTCCCGGACCTACCAAGAGACCCAGTACTTC. It yields the protein CASSSRTYQETQYF.

This clonotype has at least ten counts. The rearrangement uses TRBV5-1 and TRBJ2-7; 8 bases map to TRBD2. After removal of 0 bases from V and 5 bases from J, the junction contained 10 bases not matched to a gene. The germline CDR1 and CDR2 sequences are SGHRS and YFSETQ. This CDR3 contains 16 residues. The CDR3 region has the DNA TGCGCCAGCAGCTTGGAGCCGTCGGGGGGGCGTAACGAGCAGTACTTC. It yields the protein CASSLEPSGGRNEQYF.

This clonotype has a count of ten or more. V is TRBV4-2 and J is TRBJ2-6, with a tentative D call TRBD2 (5 bases). CDR1 is LGHNA and CDR2 is YNFKEQ in the germline V gene. This CDR3 spans 17 amino acids. V lost 2 bases, J lost 0 bases, and 11 bases lay in between. CDR3 sequence: CASSQTASSSGANVLTF. CDR3 sequence (DNA): TGTGCCAGCAGCCAAACGGCTAGCAGCTCTGGGGCCAACGTCCTGACTTTC.

At least ten counts were recorded for this clonotype. V is TRBV20-1 and J is TRBJ1-2; TRBD1 agrees at 8 bases. CDR1 and CDR2 from the germline V gene are DFQATT and SNEGSKA (reference sequence). The junction had 16 bases not matched to a gene; V was cut back by 3 bases and J by 4 bases. The CDR3 contains 17 residues. CDR3 in amino acids: CSASLGTGLQGRYGYTF. CDR3 nucleotide sequence: TGCAGTGCTAGTTTGGGGACAGGCCTTCAGGGACGCTATGGCTACACCTTC.

This clonotype was counted at least ten times. The chain links TRBV20-1 to TRBJ1-2, with 8 bases matching TRBD1. In germline, CDR1 is DFQATT, CDR2 SNEGSKA (reference sequence). This CDR3 comprises 14 residues. V trimming: 3 bases; J trimming: 1 base; junction bases outside the gene matches: 4. CDR3 in DNA: TGCAGTGCTAGCCCAGACAGGGGTAACTATGGCTACACCTTC. Amino acids: CSASPDRGNYGYTF.

This clonotype was picked up many times. The chain joins TRBV6-2 or TRBV6-3 to TRBJ2-5; TRBD1 matches at 11 bases. CDR3 length: 16 amino acids. Per the germline V gene, CDR1 is MNHEY and CDR2 is SVGEGT. With V trimmed by 0 bases and J by 5 bases, 5 bases remained unmatched. The CDR3, as DNA: TGTGCCAGCAGTTACTCTTGGACAGGGGGCAGCGAGACCCAGTACTTC. Residues: CASSYSWTGGSETQYF.

This clonotype has at least ten counts. The chain employs TRBV5-5 and TRBJ2-1, with D perhaps matching TRBD1 (6 bases). V was trimmed by 4 bases and J by 2 bases, leaving 16 bases between them. The length of the CDR3 is 16 residues. Per germline, CDR1 SGHKS and CDR2 YYEKEE (reference sequence). In nucleotides, the CDR3 is TGTGCCAGCAGCAGAAACCAGGGGTTGGCCTACAATGAGCAGTTCTTC. Translated, it gives CASSRNQGLAYNEQFF.

This clonotype showed up many times. CDR3 bases: TGCAGTGCTAGGCGGCCTAGTCAGACCGGGGAGCTGTTTTTT. Amino acids: CSARRPSQTGELFF. This rearrangement joins TRBV20-1 to TRBJ2-2; no reliable D call. Trimming cost V 3 bases and J 5 bases, with 13 bases left between them. The V gene's germline CDR1 is DFQATT and CDR2 SNEGSKA (reference sequence). The CDR3 sequence is 14 residues long.

V is TRBV5-5 and J is TRBJ2-1, with 9 bases aligning to TRBD2. This CDR3 has 14 amino acids. Per germline, CDR1 SGHKS and CDR2 YYEKEE (reference sequence). V shed 9 bases and J 8 bases; nucleotides not matched to a gene: 12. The CDR3 DNA reads TGTGCCACCAAAGAGGGACTAGCTCACCATGAGCAGTTCTTC. Translated, it gives CATKEGLAHHEQFF.

This clonotype was counted at least ten times. J is TRBJ1-2 and V is TRBV7-8, with D uncertain. This CDR3 comprises 13 residues. V was cut by 2 bases and J by 2 bases, with 6 bases left in between. CDR1 is SGHVS, CDR2 FQNEAQ, per germline. The CDR3 loop reads CASSLSENYGYTF. For the CDR3, the DNA is TGTGCCAGCAGCTTATCCGAGAACTATGGCTACACCTTC.

Comments on this clonotype: A read error may be the cause here, since a much bigger clone is one base away. J is TRBJ2-1 and V is TRBV29-1; D is undetermined. Trimming took off 0 bases at V and 0 bases at J, with 12 bases between the two ends. The CDR3 runs to 16 residues. Per the germline V gene, CDR1 is SQVTM and CDR2 is ANQGSEA. In DNA form, the CDR3 reads TGCAGCGTTGAAGATGATAACAGTGCCTCCTACAATGAGCAGTTCTTC. Its protein is CSVEDDNSASYNEQFF.

The V gene is TRBV2, the J gene TRBJ2-5; D possibly matches TRBD1 or TRBD2 (5 bases each). From germline, CDR1 is SNHLY and CDR2 FYNNEI. V lost 1 base and J 6 bases, leaving 12 bases between the germline ends. The CDR3 sequence is 14 residues long. DNA of the CDR3: TGTGCCAGCAGTGAAGTGGGGGATTATAAGACCCAGTACTTC. Its protein product is CASSEVGDYKTQYF.

This clonotype was seen many times. The V and J genes are TRBV2 and TRBJ1-2; TRBD1 agrees at 8 bases. The germline V gene encodes CDR1 SNHLY and CDR2 FYNNEI. Trimming at V came to 7 bases and at J to 4 bases, leaving 5 bases not matched to a gene. The length of the CDR3 is 13 residues. CDR3 region: CASTGGAGYGYTF. The CDR3 bases are TGTGCCAGCACAGGGGGCGCGGGCTATGGCTACACCTTC.

This clonotype was recorded many times. The V call is TRBV9, the J call TRBJ1-6; 12 bases match TRBD1. This CDR3 has 15 residues. CDR1 is SGDLS and CDR2 is YYNGEE in the germline V gene. J lost 10 bases, V lost 3 bases, and 5 bases had no gene match. DNA for the CDR3: TGTGCCAGCAGCGACGGGACAGGGGGCGGGTCACCCCTCCACTTT. It translates to CASSDGTGGGSPLHF. Complete variable domain (other parts from reference TRBV9 and TRBJ1-6): DSGVTQTPKHLITATGQRVTLRCSPRSGDLSVYWYQQSLDQGLQFLIQYYNGEERAKGNILERFSAQQFPDLHSELNLSSLELGDSALYFCASSDGTGGGSPLHFGNGTRLTVT.

This clonotype was seen more than once but under ten times. V and J are TRBV24-1 and TRBJ1-2; 7 nucleotides line up with TRBD1. Trimming took 3 bases from V and 4 from J; bases not matched to a gene: 4. The CDR3 loop spans 14 amino acids. CDR1 and CDR2 from the germline V gene are KGHDR and SFDVKD. The chain's CDR3 is CATSDRTGLYGYTF. CDR3 nucleotide sequence: TGTGCCACCAGTGATCGGACAGGCCTCTATGGCTACACCTTC.

This clonotype was picked up many times. The V call is TRBV5-5, the J call TRBJ1-1; D perhaps matches TRBD1 (5 bases). This CDR3 has 14 residues. Germline lookup yields CDR1 SGHKS and CDR2 YYEKEE (reference sequence). The germline V and J ends were trimmed by 3 bases and 0 bases, with 9 bases remaining between them. CDR3 DNA: TGTGCCAGCAGCTGGGGGGACGTGAACACTGAAGCTTTCTTT. This codes for CASSWGDVNTEAFF.

This clonotype was found a few times. This sequence joins TRBV29-1 and TRBJ2-5, with D unresolved. CDR3 length: 10 residues. Germline V gives CDR1 SQVTM, CDR2 ANQGSEA. Trimming shortened V by 4 bases and J by 4 bases, and 4 bases separated the two germline ends. CDR3 protein: CSVGRETQYF. The CDR3, as DNA: TGCAGCGTTGGAAGAGAGACCCAGTACTTC.

This clonotype came up many times. The rearrangement links TRBV7-6 to TRBJ2-3; TRBD1 is a possible D gene (6 bases). Germline CDR1 is SGHVS and CDR2 is FNYEAQ. CDR3 length: 18 amino acids. The germline V and J ends were trimmed by 3 bases and 0 bases, with 19 bases remaining between them. CDR3 amino acids: CASSFAFSQGASTDTQYF. As DNA, the CDR3 is TGTGCCAGCAGCTTTGCCTTTTCACAGGGCGCTAGCACAGATACGCAGTATTTT.

In this sample, this clonotype turned up many times. The chain uses TRBV2 and TRBJ2-2; 9 bases agree with TRBD1. J gave up 4 bases and V 5 bases, and 11 bases lay outside the gene matches. This CDR3 has 17 residues. The germline gives CDR1 SNHLY, CDR2 FYNNEI. The CDR3 loop reads CASSPEWGQGSTGELFF. CDR3 DNA: TGTGCCAGCAGTCCTGAGTGGGGACAGGGTTCCACCGGGGAGCTGTTTTTT.